The 17 T cell receptor beta chains below come from one sample, sequenced in a study of early T cells in non-severe SARS-CoV-2 infection. TCRdb itself ran the 5' RACE reads through MiXCR, one entry per CDR3 protein. This sample has about 25,000 distinct CDR3 sequences; 5.5% occur once, and the top ten carry 2.4%. The sample comprised whole blood. The receptors come from an adult who was a healthcare worker with PCR-confirmed SARS-CoV-2 infection or an uninfected control (not recorded which).

This clonotype was seen more than once but under ten times. The chain couples TRBV5-1 to TRBJ1-1, with a tentative D call TRBD1 (5 bases). This CDR3 contains 12 residues. CDR1 SGHRS and CDR2 YFSETQ come from the germline V gene. V was pared by 5 bases and J by 3 bases, with 8 bases between. For the CDR3, the DNA is TGCGCCAGCAGTTCGGGGGACACTGAAGCTTTCTTT. This sequence encodes CASSSGDTEAFF.

This clonotype was picked up a small number of times. CDR3 DNA: TGTGCCAGCACCCCCCAGATCGGGCGGAGCACAGATACGCAGTATTTT. It specifies CASTPQIGRSTDTQYF. The chain employs TRBV19 and TRBJ2-3, with unresolved D. Germline loops: CDR1 LNHDA, CDR2 SQIVND (reference sequence). The CDR3 consists of 16 residues. Deletions cut 9 bases from V and 0 bases from J, with 19 bases between.

This chain links TRBV9 with TRBJ2-2; possible D gene TRBD1, 5 bases. The CDR3 sequence is 13 residues long. The germline V gene has CDR1 SGDLS and CDR2 YYNGEE. Trimming left V 3 bases short and J 8 bases short, with 11 bases between. This CDR3 is CASSEGLKGELFF. Here the CDR3 DNA reads TGTGCCAGCAGCGAGGGGTTGAAAGGGGAGCTGTTTTTT.

This clonotype was seen ten or more times. The V and J genes are TRBV29-1 and TRBJ2-1, with D perhaps matching TRBD1 (6 bases). V dropped 5 bases and J dropped 9 bases, with 8 bases sitting between them. Germline V gene sequence: CDR1 SQVTM, CDR2 ANQGSEA. The CDR3 extends over 10 amino acids. CDR3 DNA sequence: TGCAGCGTTTTACAGGGTGAGCAGTTCTTC. Translation: CSVLQGEQFF.

This clonotype was picked up a small number of times. The chain joins TRBV5-6 to TRBJ1-1, with D perhaps matching TRBD1 (6 bases). CDR1 SGHDT and CDR2 YYEEEE come from the germline V gene. This CDR3 comprises 15 residues. Trimming shortened V by 0 bases and J by 7 bases, and 16 bases separated the two germline ends. The CDR3 protein is CASSLGPQPGVEAFF. CDR3 sequence (DNA): TGTGCCAGCAGCTTGGGGCCTCAGCCAGGGGTTGAAGCTTTCTTT.

The chain has TRBV5-1 and TRBJ2-5; D might be TRBD1 (6 bases). The ends were cut back, 3 bases at V and 5 bases at J, with 11 bases in the middle. The CDR3 runs 13 residues. Germline lookup yields CDR1 SGHRS and CDR2 YFSETQ. The CDR3 sequence: CASSYGQSETQYF. In DNA, the CDR3 is TGCGCCAGCAGCTACGGACAGTCGGAGACCCAGTACTTC.

This sequence joins TRBV19 and TRBJ2-2, with D hard to call. Trimming removed 3 bases at V and 8 bases at J, with 10 bases between. Germline-derived CDR1 and CDR2 are LNHDA and SQIVND (reference sequence). The CDR3 length is 13 residues. CDR3 region: CASSIRRPGELFF. CDR3 nucleotides: TGTGCCAGTAGTATTCGGCGTCCAGGGGAGCTGTTTTTT.

In its sample, this clonotype was seen many times. The chain carries TRBV20-1 and TRBJ2-3; D remains unclear. V was cut by 6 bases and J by 1 base, with 11 bases left in between. CDR1 and CDR2 (germline): DFQATT, SNEGSKA (reference sequence). The CDR3 is made up of 13 amino acids. CDR3 DNA: TGCAGTGCCCCAGAGAGTGGCACAGATACGCAGTATTTT. Amino acid sequence: CSAPESGTDTQYF.

This clonotype was observed many times. This rearrangement joins TRBV20-1 to TRBJ2-1, with 7 bases aligning to TRBD2. V lost 2 bases, J lost 1 base, and 11 bases stayed unmatched. The CDR3 is made up of 17 amino acids. Germline-derived CDR1 and CDR2 are DFQATT and SNEGSKA (reference sequence). The CDR3 reads CSARPTAGTGSYNEQFF. CDR3 sequence (DNA): TGCAGTGCTAGACCCACAGCGGGGACTGGATCCTACAATGAGCAGTTCTTC.

Concerning this clonotype itself: At one end, the junction sequence differs from germline, possibly due to a read error. The V and J genes are TRBV5-1 and TRBJ2-2, with D possibly TRBD2 on 5 matching bases. Germline lookup yields CDR1 SGHRS and CDR2 YFSETQ. The CDR3 covers 14 residues. CDR3: CASSGYMNTGKLFF. The CDR3 DNA follows: TGCGCCAGCAGCGGCTACATGAACACCGGGAAGCTGTTTTTT.

This clonotype was detected many times. The chain uses TRBV2 and TRBJ1-4, with D unresolved. Germline V gene sequence: CDR1 SNHLY, CDR2 FYNNEI. The ends were cut back, 1 base at V and 5 bases at J, with 5 bases in the middle. The CDR3 consists of 13 residues. The CDR3 nucleotides read TGTGCCAGCAGTGAAGAACTGAATGAAAAACTGTTTTTT. Protein: CASSEELNEKLFF.

This clonotype was counted many times. CDR3 DNA sequence: TGCGCCAGCAGCTTGGCGGTTCGGTATACGAACACCGGGGAGCTGTTTTTT. The encoded protein is CASSLAVRYTNTGELFF. The rearrangement links TRBV5-1 to TRBJ2-2; D not resolved. CDR3 size: 17 residues. Germline-derived CDR1 and CDR2 are SGHRS and YFSETQ. The V end was cut by 0 bases, the J end by 0 bases, with 12 bases between.

This clonotype was detected many times. The rearrangement joins TRBV2 to TRBJ1-5, with TRBD1 matching 7 bases. Looked up from germline, CDR1 is SNHLY and CDR2 is FYNNEI. This CDR3 comprises 15 residues. Germline trimming cut 2 bases from V and 4 bases from J; bases unmatched to any gene: 5. This CDR3 reads CASSEPRGVNQPQHF. The CDR3 region has the DNA TGTGCCAGCAGTGAACCCAGGGGGGTGAATCAGCCCCAGCATTTT.

There are many counts of this clonotype. The rearrangement uses TRBV19 and TRBJ2-5; 8 bases map to TRBD1. The CDR3 is 14 residues long. V lost 5 bases and J lost 2; bases outside the gene matches: 4. CDR1 is LNHDA and CDR2 is SQIVND in the germline V gene (reference sequence). For the CDR3, the DNA is TGTGCCAGTAGTTCCTACAGGGGGCAAGAGACCCAGTACTTC. Its protein is CASSSYRGQETQYF.

The chain carries TRBV5-1 and TRBJ2-1, with 8 bases aligning to TRBD2. The ends lost 4 bases at V and 6 bases at J; junction bases unmatched: 12. The CDR3 has 16 amino acids. Germline assignment: CDR1 SGHRS and CDR2 YFSETQ. CDR3 in DNA: TGCGCCAGCAGCCCCCTACCGGGGGGGCCGGGCAATGAGCAGTTCTTC. It specifies CASSPLPGGPGNEQFF.

A word on this clonotype: Germline is not matched at one junction end, which may reflect a read error. The chain uses TRBV3-1 and TRBJ2-1, with TRBD2 matching 11 bases. The CDR3 is made up of 13 amino acids. CDR1 and CDR2 from the germline V gene are LGHDT and YNNKEL (reference sequence). In DNA, the CDR3 is TGTGCCAGCAGCCTACTAGCGGGGGAGGATCCAGCCTTC. It yields the protein CASSLLAGEDPAF.

In its sample, this clonotype was seen many times. The V gene is TRBV10-3, the J gene TRBJ2-3, with 8 bases matching TRBD1. Germline CDR1 ENHRY, CDR2 SYGVKD. The J segment lost 3 bases and the V segment lost 2 bases, leaving 7 bases of the junction unmatched. There are 16 residues in the CDR3. The CDR3 protein is CAISEPLDRVTDTQYF. CDR3 DNA: TGTGCCATCAGTGAGCCATTGGACAGGGTAACAGATACGCAGTATTTT.